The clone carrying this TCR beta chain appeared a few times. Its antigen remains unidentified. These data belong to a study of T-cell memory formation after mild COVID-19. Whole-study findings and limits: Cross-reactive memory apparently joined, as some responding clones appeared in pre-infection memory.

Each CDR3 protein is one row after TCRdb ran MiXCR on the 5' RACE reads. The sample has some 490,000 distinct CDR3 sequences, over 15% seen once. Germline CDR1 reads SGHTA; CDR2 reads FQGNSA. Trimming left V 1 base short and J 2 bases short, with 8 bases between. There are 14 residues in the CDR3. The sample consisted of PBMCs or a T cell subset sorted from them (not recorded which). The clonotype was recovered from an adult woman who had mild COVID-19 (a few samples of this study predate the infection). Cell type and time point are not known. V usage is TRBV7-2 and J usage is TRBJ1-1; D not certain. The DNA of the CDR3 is TGTGCCAGCAGCTTAGGGGTAGCCAACACTGAAGCTTTCTTT. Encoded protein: CASSLGVANTEAFF.